A single sample is the source of the 21 T cell receptor beta chains below, sequenced in a study of blood T cell repertoires in COVID-19. Here immunoSEQ multiplex PCR was the method, and the copy in TCRdb shows in-frame clones only, minus some. The sample yields 80,000 to 85,000 clones, almost 90% seen once. Material: peripheral blood. The receptor set was obtained from a woman at least 80 years old with acute or convalescent COVID-19.

The V gene is TRBV5-1, the J gene TRBJ2-1; D gene unclear. Trimming stripped 1 base from V and 2 bases from J, with 10 bases between. The CDR3 runs 15 residues. Germline V gives CDR1 SGHRS, CDR2 YFSETQ. The CDR3 coding sequence is TGCGCCAGCAGCTTGTTGGCCAACGCCTACAATGAGCAGTTCTTC. As protein: CASSLLANAYNEQFF.

The chain employs TRBV11-3 and TRBJ1-1; a weak D match, TRBD1 (6 bases). The germline V gene encodes CDR1 SGHNT and CDR2 YENEEA. The CDR3 runs to 14 residues. Trimming removed 3 bases from V and 1 base from J, with 9 bases in between. The CDR3 DNA reads as TGTGCCAGCAGCTTGGACAGTTCGAACACTGAAGCTTTCTTT. Its protein product is CASSLDSSNTEAFF.

This clone was recorded only once. The chain is built from TRBV19 and TRBJ1-4; a possible D gene is TRBD1 (5 bases). V was clipped by 2 bases and J by 8 bases, with 12 bases between them. This CDR3 is built from 14 residues. Germline V gene sequence: CDR1 LNHDA, CDR2 SQIVND (reference sequence). The DNA of the CDR3 is TGTGCCAGTAGTATATCGGGACTAGGCGAAAAACTGTTTTTT. Its translation: CASSISGLGEKLFF.

This sequence joins TRBV13 and TRBJ2-5; 9 nucleotides align to TRBD1. The CDR3 has 13 amino acids. Per germline, CDR1 PRHDT and CDR2 FYEKMQ (reference sequence). The V segment lost 5 bases and the J segment 5 bases; nucleotides outside the gene matches: 3. The CDR3 loop is CASSPGQGETQYF. DNA for the CDR3: TGTGCCAGCAGCCCAGGACAGGGGGAGACCCAGTACTTC.

The chain is built from TRBV5-5 and TRBJ1-4; weak D call: TRBD1 (6 bases). CDR3 length: 15 residues. Germline assignment: CDR1 SGHKS and CDR2 YYEKEE (reference sequence). Trimming took 4 bases from V and 0 from J, leaving 10 bases between them. The CDR3 coding sequence is TGTGCCAGCAGCCACAGGGTTGCAACTAATGAAAAACTGTTTTTT. Residues: CASSHRVATNEKLFF. The full variable domain, in which reference TRBV5-5 and TRBJ1-4 provide the parts outside the CDR3, is DAGVTQSPTHLIKTRGQQVTLRCSPISGHKSVSWYQQVLGQGPQFIFQYYEKEERGRGNFPDRFSARQFPNYSSELNVNALLLGDSALYLCASSHRVATNEKLFFGSGTQLSVL.

V usage is TRBV19 and J usage is TRBJ2-5; 7 positions agree with TRBD1. This CDR3 is 13 amino acids long. Germline lookup yields CDR1 LNHDA and CDR2 SQIVND (reference sequence). With V trimmed by 5 bases and J by 7 bases, 7 bases remained unmatched. The CDR3 spells CASSPQGDGTQYF. The CDR3 DNA sequence: TGTGCCAGTAGTCCCCAGGGGGACGGGACCCAGTACTTC.

The chain links TRBV30 to TRBJ1-1; TRBD1 agrees at 11 bases. With 3 bases clipped from V and 7 bases from J, the junction kept 1 base outside the gene matches. Germline lookup yields CDR1 GTSNPN and CDR2 SVGIG (reference sequence). This CDR3 contains 12 residues. The CDR3 protein is CAWRGTGGEAFF. DNA for the CDR3: TGTGCCTGGAGGGGGACAGGGGGTGAAGCTTTCTTT.

V is TRBV5-1 and J is TRBJ2-5, with 7 positions matching TRBD1. The V and J ends lost 0 bases and 1 base, in that order; junction bases with no gene match: 3. Germline V lookup: CDR1 SGHRS, CDR2 YFSETQ. The CDR3 spans 15 residues. CDR3 bases: TGCGCCAGCAGCTTGGGACAGGGCATCCAAGAGACCCAGTACTTC. This sequence encodes CASSLGQGIQETQYF.

The gene calls are TRBV6-5 and TRBJ2-4; D ambiguous. Per the germline V gene, CDR1 is MNHEY and CDR2 is SVGAGI. The V and J ends lost 5 bases and 7 bases respectively, with 12 bases between them. The CDR3 extends over 13 amino acids. CDR3 nucleotide sequence: TGTGCCAGCAGTCTTAGTGATAAGAACATTCAGTACTTC. Translated: CASSLSDKNIQYF.

The V gene is TRBV7-2, the J gene TRBJ2-3; 15 positions agree with TRBD2. The CDR3 has 17 amino acids. Germline V gene sequence: CDR1 SGHTA, CDR2 FQGNSA. V trimming: 5 bases; J trimming: 7 bases; junction bases outside the gene matches: 10. The CDR3 here is CASSPRGLAGGVNTQYF. Here the CDR3 DNA reads TGTGCCAGCAGCCCAAGGGGACTAGCGGGGGGTGTAAATACGCAGTATTTT.

The V and J genes are TRBV30 and TRBJ1-6; D is unresolved. The V and J ends lost 4 bases and 9 bases respectively, with 13 bases between them. This CDR3 is built from 13 residues. Germline CDR1 and CDR2: GTSNPN and SVGIG (reference sequence). The CDR3 DNA sequence: TGTGCCTGGACTCCAGAGGGTACTTCACCCCTCCACTTT. Protein sequence: CAWTPEGTSPLHF.

V gene TRBV19 combines with J gene TRBJ1-5; D gene unclear. The CDR3 is 15 residues long. Germline assignment: CDR1 LNHDA and CDR2 SQIVND (reference sequence). Trimming stripped 5 bases from V and 6 bases from J, with 17 bases between. The CDR3 nucleotides are TGTGCCAGTAGTTCCCCGAGGAGGGAGGCTCAGCCCCAGCATTTT. It yields the protein CASSSPRREAQPQHF.

The chain couples TRBV20-1 to TRBJ2-5, with a possible D match to TRBD2 (5 bases). Trimming left V 7 bases short and J 7 bases short, with 13 bases between. The CDR3 totals 11 residues. CDR1 is DFQATT, CDR2 SNEGSKA, per germline (reference sequence). The CDR3 sequence: CSGRVAGTQYF. The CDR3 nucleotides are TGCAGTGGTAGGGTCGCGGGGACCCAGTACTTC.

This chain uses TRBV2 with TRBJ1-5; 12 bases match TRBD1. With V trimmed by 7 bases and J by 3 bases, 4 bases remained unmatched. Germline lookup yields CDR1 SNHLY and CDR2 FYNNEI. This CDR3 has 15 residues. The CDR3 is CASNRDRGPNQPQHF. CDR3 nucleotide sequence: TGTGCCAGCAATAGGGACAGGGGGCCCAATCAGCCCCAGCATTTT.

The chain couples TRBV5-8 to TRBJ2-1, with D tentatively TRBD2 (6 bases). Trimming cost V 4 bases and J 0 bases, with 11 bases left between them. The germline V gene encodes CDR1 SGHTS and CDR2 YDEGEE. The CDR3 consists of 15 residues. The CDR3 sequence: CASSPGLSSYNEQFF. CDR3 sequence (DNA): TGTGCCAGCAGCCCGGGACTGAGCTCCTACAATGAGCAGTTCTTC.

This clone was seen more than once but under ten times. The chain has TRBV14 and TRBJ2-5; 14 positions agree with TRBD2. The CDR3 is 18 amino acids. With 4 bases clipped from V and 5 bases from J, the junction kept 12 bases outside the gene matches. Germline V gives CDR1 SGHDN, CDR2 FVKESK. The CDR3 region is CASSLLGTSGSFWETQYF. Written as DNA, the CDR3 is TGTGCCAGCAGCCTTCTGGGGACTAGCGGGAGTTTTTGGGAGACCCAGTACTTC. Combining the CDR3 with reference TRBV14 and TRBJ2-5 gives the whole variable domain EAGVTQFPSHSVIEKGQTVTLRCDPISGHDNLYWYRRVMGKEIKFLLHFVKESKQDESGMPNNRFLAERTGGTYSTLKVQPAELEDSGVYFCASSLLGTSGSFWETQYFGPGTRLLVL.

This clone appeared a single time. The chain employs TRBV14 and TRBJ1-1, with D unresolved. Germline V CDR1 and CDR2: SGHDN, FVKESK. Deletions cut 6 bases from V and 0 bases from J, with 17 bases between. CDR3 size: 16 residues. DNA of the CDR3: TGTGCCAGCAGTCCAAATACAATGGTGGTGAACACTGAAGCTTTCTTT. Protein sequence: CASSPNTMVVNTEAFF. The full variable domain, with the rest looked up from reference TRBV14 and TRBJ1-1, is EAGVTQFPSHSVIEKGQTVTLRCDPISGHDNLYWYRRVMGKEIKFLLHFVKESKQDESGMPNNRFLAERTGGTYSTLKVQPAELEDSGVYFCASSPNTMVVNTEAFFGQGTRLTVV.

This clone has only a few counts. V is TRBV9 and J is TRBJ2-1; 10 bases match TRBD2. The ends lost 2 bases at V and 5 bases at J; junction bases unmatched: 4. CDR3 length: 15 amino acids. The germline CDR1 and CDR2 sequences are SGDLS and YYNGEE. CDR3 DNA sequence: TGTGCCAGCAGCGTTGATAGCGGGAGGAACAATGAGCAGTTCTTC. Protein: CASSVDSGRNNEQFF. Full variable domain (rest looked up from reference TRBV9 and TRBJ2-1): DSGVTQTPKHLITATGQRVTLRCSPRSGDLSVYWYQQSLDQGLQFLIQYYNGEERAKGNILERFSAQQFPDLHSELNLSSLELGDSALYFCASSVDSGRNNEQFFGPGTRLTVL.

The rearrangement uses TRBV30 and TRBJ1-6; D may be TRBD1 (5 bases). This CDR3 comprises 15 residues. Trimming stripped 3 bases from V and 6 bases from J, with 15 bases between. In germline, CDR1 is GTSNPN, CDR2 SVGIG (reference sequence). The CDR3 reads CAWSRDSISNSPLHF. In nucleotides, the CDR3 is TGTGCCTGGAGCCGGGACTCCATTAGTAATTCACCCCTCCACTTT.

V is TRBV5-4 and J is TRBJ2-1; TRBD1 aligns across 9 bases. The J segment lost 16 bases and the V segment lost 4 bases, leaving 9 bases of the junction unmatched. The germline V gene has CDR1 SGHNT and CDR2 YYREEE (reference sequence). The CDR3 is made up of 12 amino acids. CDR3 bases: TGTGCCAGCAGCAGCGGGACAGGGAGAAGATTCTTC. Its protein product is CASSSGTGRRFF.

J is TRBJ2-7 and V is TRBV7-2; 10 nucleotides agree with TRBD2. Germline values: CDR1 SGHTA, CDR2 FQGNSA. The CDR3 contains 15 residues. V dropped 3 bases and J dropped 3; count of bases not matched to a gene: 5. CDR3: CASSLGSGGRYEQYF. As DNA, the CDR3 is TGTGCCAGCAGCTTGGGTAGCGGGGGGCGCTACGAGCAGTACTTC.